The rows below give T cell receptor beta chains drawn from one sample of a study of T cell responses to AZD1222 COVID-19 vaccine. Sequencing used immunoSEQ multiplex PCR; TCRdb keeps in-frame clones, though not all of them. This table has 75,000 to 100,000 clones, around 94% appearing once. The material sequenced was peripheral blood, taken on day 0 of AZD1222 vaccination. The receptors were sampled from an adult in good health. CDR3s include the opening cysteine and the closing phenylalanine or tryptophan. Size tells how often a clone was seen (once, few, many) or the class of an expanded clone, and some rows leave it out.

CDR3 protein	V gene	clone size	J gene
CASSPRTGYGYTF	TRBV4-1	NA	TRBJ1-2
CASSATQFDEQYF	TRBV10-1	NA	TRBJ2-7
CASPGKQGALGQLANEKLFF	TRBV5-1	NA	TRBJ1-4
CASSQETGGPLHF	TRBV14	NA	TRBJ1-6
CASSTGNSPISYEQYF	TRBV21-1	NA	TRBJ2-7
CASSKGGASTDTQYF	TRBV7-3	NA	TRBJ2-3
CASSLGHSGNTIYF	TRBV7-2	NA	TRBJ1-3
CASSLERTGELFF	TRBV5-1	NA	TRBJ2-2
CASSLSWGEVPQHF	TRBV3-1/TRBV3-2	NA	TRBJ1-5
CASSRPGQGTSLHF	TRBV7-9	NA	TRBJ1-6
CASSPGGGNTEAFF	TRBV9	NA	TRBJ1-1
CASSQSHFIAGGPDTQYF	TRBV3-1/TRBV3-2	NA	TRBJ2-3
CASSPDRGGTEAFF	TRBV6-5	once	TRBJ1-1
CASSSVIQAIKPQHF	TRBV6-5	NA	TRBJ1-5
CATSEHANYGYTF	TRBV15	NA	TRBJ1-2
CSVDVQGQGPGETQYF	TRBV29-1	NA	TRBJ2-5
CASSSGGGGYTF	TRBV3-1/TRBV3-2	NA	TRBJ1-2
CASSYSGAPNSPLHF	TRBV6-5	NA	TRBJ1-6
CASGLYRDRGYYGYTF	TRBV12-5	NA	TRBJ1-2
CASSLGLAPKGGETQYF	TRBV28	NA	TRBJ2-5
CASSPRTSGAGELFF	TRBV9	NA	TRBJ2-2
CASSQGPSQPQHF	TRBV28	NA	TRBJ1-5
CASSQREEKLFF	TRBV3-1/TRBV3-2	NA	TRBJ1-4
CASRTSGMGHHNEQFF	TRBV7-9	NA	TRBJ2-1
CASGSEYGYTF	TRBV5-1	NA	TRBJ1-2
CASRLTSMKTQYF	TRBV11-2	NA	TRBJ2-5
CASSLPTGGTEAFF	TRBV6-5	NA	TRBJ1-1